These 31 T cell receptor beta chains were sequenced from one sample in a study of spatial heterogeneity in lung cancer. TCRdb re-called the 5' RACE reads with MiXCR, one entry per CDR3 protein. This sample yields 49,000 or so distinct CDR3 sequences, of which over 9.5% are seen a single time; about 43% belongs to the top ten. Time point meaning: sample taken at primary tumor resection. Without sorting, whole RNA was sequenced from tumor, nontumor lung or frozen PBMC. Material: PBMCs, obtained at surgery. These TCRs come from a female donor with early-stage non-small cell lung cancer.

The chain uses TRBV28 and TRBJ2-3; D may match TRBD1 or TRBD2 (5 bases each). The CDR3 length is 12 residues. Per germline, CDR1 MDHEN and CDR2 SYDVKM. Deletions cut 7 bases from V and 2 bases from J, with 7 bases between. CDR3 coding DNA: TGTGCCAGCACCGGGACCACAGATACGCAGTATTTT. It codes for CASTGTTDTQYF.

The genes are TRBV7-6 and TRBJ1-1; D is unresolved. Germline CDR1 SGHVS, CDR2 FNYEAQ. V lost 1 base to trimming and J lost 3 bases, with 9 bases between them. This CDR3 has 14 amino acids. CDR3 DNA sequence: TGTGCCAGCAGCTTAGGGACGGGATACACTGAAGCTTTCTTT. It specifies CASSLGTGYTEAFF.

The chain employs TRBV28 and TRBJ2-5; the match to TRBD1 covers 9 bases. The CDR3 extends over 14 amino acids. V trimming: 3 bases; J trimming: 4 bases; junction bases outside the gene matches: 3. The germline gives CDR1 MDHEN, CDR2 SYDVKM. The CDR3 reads CASSLGTGLETQYF. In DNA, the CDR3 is TGTGCCAGCAGTTTGGGGACAGGGCTAGAGACCCAGTACTTC.

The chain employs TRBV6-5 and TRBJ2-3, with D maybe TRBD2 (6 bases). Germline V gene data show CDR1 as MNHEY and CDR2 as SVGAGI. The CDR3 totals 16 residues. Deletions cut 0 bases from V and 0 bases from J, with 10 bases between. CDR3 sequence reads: CASSYSLGTSTDTQYF. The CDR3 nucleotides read TGTGCCAGCAGTTACTCCCTAGGGACTAGCACAGATACGCAGTATTTT.

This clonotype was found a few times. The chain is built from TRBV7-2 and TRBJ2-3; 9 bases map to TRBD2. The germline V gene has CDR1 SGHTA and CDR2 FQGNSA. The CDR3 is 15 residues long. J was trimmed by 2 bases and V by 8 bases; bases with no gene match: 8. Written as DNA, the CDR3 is TGTGCCAGCTCAATAGCGGGGGCCTACACAGATACGCAGTATTTT. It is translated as CASSIAGAYTDTQYF.

The CDR3 region is CASSWTSGVSYEQYF. The CDR3 DNA sequence: TGCGCCAGCAGTTGGACTAGCGGGGTGTCCTACGAGCAGTACTTC. The V gene is TRBV5-1, the J gene TRBJ2-7, with 12 bases that match TRBD2. The CDR3 sequence is 15 residues long. Germline CDR1 reads SGHRS; CDR2 reads YFSETQ. With 5 bases clipped from V and 1 base from J, the junction kept 4 bases outside the gene matches.

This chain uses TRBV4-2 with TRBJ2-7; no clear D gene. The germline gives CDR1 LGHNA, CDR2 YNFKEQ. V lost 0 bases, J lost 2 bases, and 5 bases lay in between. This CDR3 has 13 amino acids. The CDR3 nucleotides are TGTGCCAGCAGCCAAGACCTAACCTACGAGCAGTACTTC. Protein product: CASSQDLTYEQYF.

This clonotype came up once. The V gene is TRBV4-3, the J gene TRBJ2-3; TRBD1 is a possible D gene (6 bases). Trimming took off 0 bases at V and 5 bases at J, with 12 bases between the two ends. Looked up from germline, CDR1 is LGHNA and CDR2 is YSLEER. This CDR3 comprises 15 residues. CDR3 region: CASSQEAGDQDTQYF. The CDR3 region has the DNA TGCGCCAGCAGCCAAGAGGCAGGGGACCAAGATACGCAGTATTTT.

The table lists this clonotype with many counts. The CDR3 DNA sequence: TGTGCCAGCAGTGACTCGAACGGGGGCACAGATACGCAGTATTTT. Translation: CASSDSNGGTDTQYF. This chain connects TRBV6-4 to TRBJ2-3, with a weak D call TRBD2 (5 bases). Germline V gives CDR1 MRHNA, CDR2 SNTAGT. The length of the CDR3 is 15 residues. V lost 0 bases and J lost 1, with 8 bases in between.

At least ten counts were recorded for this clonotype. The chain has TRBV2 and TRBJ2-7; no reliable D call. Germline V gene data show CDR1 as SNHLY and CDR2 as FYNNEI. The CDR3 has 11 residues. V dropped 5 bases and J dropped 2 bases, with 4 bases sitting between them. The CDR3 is CASSRTYEQYF. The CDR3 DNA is TGTGCCAGCAGTCGGACCTACGAGCAGTACTTC.

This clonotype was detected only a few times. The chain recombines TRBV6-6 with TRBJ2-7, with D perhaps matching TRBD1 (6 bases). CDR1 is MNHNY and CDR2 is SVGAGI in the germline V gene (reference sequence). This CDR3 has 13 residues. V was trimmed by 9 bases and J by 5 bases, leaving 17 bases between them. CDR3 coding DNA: TGTGCCAGTAGGGTGGGACAACGCGACGAGCAGTACTTC. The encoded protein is CASRVGQRDEQYF.

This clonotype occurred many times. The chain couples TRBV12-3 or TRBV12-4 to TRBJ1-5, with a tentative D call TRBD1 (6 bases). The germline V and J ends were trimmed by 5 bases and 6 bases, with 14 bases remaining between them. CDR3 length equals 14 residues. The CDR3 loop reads CASSPNRARQPQHF. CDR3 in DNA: TGTGCCAGCAGTCCTAACAGGGCTCGTCAGCCCCAGCATTTT.

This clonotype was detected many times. The CDR3 nucleotides read TGTGCCAGCTCACCAGGGACAGGGGGACATGAAAAACTGTTTTTT. Amino acid sequence: CASSPGTGGHEKLFF. This rearrangement joins TRBV18 to TRBJ1-4, with 11 bases identical to TRBD1. J lost 6 bases, V lost 2 bases, and 2 bases had no gene match. The CDR3 totals 15 residues. Germline CDR1 and CDR2: KGHSH and LQKENI.

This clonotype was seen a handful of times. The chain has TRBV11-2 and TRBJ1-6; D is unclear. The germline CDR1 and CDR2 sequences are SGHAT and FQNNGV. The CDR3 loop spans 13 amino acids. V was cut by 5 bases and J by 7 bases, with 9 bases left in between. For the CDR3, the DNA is TGTGCCAGCAGCCCTAGGATGAATTCACCCCTCCACTTT. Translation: CASSPRMNSPLHF.

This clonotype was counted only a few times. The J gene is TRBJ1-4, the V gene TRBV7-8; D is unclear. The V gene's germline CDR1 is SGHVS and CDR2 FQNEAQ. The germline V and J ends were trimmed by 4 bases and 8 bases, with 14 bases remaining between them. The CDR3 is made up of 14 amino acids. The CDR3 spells CASSSVKREEKLFF. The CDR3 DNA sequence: TGTGCCAGCAGCTCCGTTAAACGAGAGGAAAAACTGTTTTTT.

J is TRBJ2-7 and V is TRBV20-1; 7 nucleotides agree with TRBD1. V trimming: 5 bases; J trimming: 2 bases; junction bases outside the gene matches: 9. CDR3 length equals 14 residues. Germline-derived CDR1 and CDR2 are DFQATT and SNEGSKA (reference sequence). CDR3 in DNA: TGCAGTGCTGAGGACAGGACAATCACCTACGAGCAGTACTTC. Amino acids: CSAEDRTITYEQYF.

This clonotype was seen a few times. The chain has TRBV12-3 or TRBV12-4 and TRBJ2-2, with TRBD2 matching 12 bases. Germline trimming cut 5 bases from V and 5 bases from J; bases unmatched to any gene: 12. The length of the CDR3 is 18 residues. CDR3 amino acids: CASSGTGLAGPRTGELFF. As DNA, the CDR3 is TGTGCCAGCAGTGGAACGGGACTAGCGGGCCCGAGGACCGGGGAGCTGTTTTTT.

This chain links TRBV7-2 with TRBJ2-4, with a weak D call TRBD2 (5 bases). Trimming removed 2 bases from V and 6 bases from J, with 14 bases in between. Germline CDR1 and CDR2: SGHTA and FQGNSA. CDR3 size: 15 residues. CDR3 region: CASSLMDLSVNIQYF. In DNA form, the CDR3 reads TGTGCCAGCAGCTTAATGGACTTAAGCGTAAACATTCAGTACTTC.

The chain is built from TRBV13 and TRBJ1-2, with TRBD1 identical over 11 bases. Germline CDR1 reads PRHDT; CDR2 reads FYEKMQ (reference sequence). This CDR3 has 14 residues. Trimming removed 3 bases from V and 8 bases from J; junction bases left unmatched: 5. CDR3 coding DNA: TGTGCCAGCAGCTTCGGACAGGGGGCAGGCGGCTACACCTTC. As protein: CASSFGQGAGGYTF. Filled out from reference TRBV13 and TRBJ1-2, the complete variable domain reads AAGVIQSPRHLIKEKRETATLKCYPIPRHDTVYWYQQGPGQDPQFLISFYEKMQSDKGSIPDRFSAQQFSDYHSELNMSSLELGDSALYFCASSFGQGAGGYTFGSGTRLTVV.

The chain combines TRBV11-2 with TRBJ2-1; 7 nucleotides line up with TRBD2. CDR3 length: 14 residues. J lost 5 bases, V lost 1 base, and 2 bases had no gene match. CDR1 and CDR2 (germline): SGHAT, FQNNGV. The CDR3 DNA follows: TGTGCCAGCAGCTTAGTGACTAGCAACAATGAGCAGTTCTTC. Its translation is CASSLVTSNNEQFF.

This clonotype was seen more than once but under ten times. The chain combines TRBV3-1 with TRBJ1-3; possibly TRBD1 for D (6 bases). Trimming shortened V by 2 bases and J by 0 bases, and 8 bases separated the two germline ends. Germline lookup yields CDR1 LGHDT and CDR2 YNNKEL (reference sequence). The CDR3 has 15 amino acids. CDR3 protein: CASSQTGNSGNTIYF. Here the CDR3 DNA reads TGTGCCAGCAGCCAAACAGGGAACTCTGGAAACACCATATATTTT.

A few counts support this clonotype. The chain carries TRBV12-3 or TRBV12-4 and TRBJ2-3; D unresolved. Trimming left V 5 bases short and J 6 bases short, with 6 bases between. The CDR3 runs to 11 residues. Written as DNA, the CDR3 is TGTGCCAGCAGTCCATTGGATACGCAGTATTTT. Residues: CASSPLDTQYF.

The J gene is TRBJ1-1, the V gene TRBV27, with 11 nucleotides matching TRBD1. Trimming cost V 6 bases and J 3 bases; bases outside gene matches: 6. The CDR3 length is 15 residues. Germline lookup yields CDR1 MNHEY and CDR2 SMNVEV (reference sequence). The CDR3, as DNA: TGTGCCAGCAGCTCCGGGACAGGGGGGGACACTGAAGCTTTCTTT. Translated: CASSSGTGGDTEAFF.

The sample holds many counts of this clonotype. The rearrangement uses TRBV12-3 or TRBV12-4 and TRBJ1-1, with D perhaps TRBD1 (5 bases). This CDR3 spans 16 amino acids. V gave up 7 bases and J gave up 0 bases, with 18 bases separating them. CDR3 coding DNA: TGTGCCAGCACCCAGCAGAGGGACCTGTTGAACACTGAAGCTTTCTTT. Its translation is CASTQQRDLLNTEAFF.

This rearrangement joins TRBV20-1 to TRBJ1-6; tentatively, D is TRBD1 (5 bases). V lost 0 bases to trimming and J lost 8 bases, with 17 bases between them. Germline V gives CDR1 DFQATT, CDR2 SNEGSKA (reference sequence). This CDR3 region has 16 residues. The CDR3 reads CSAREVSGRGDSPLHF. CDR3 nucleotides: TGCAGTGCTAGAGAGGTGTCAGGGCGAGGTGATTCACCCCTCCACTTT.

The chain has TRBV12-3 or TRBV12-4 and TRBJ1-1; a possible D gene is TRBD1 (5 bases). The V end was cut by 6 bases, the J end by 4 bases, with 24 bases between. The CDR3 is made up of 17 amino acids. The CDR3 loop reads CASRSPLTGGGGTEAFF. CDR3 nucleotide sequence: TGTGCCAGCAGATCCCCTCTTACAGGCGGGGGGGGCACTGAAGCTTTCTTT.

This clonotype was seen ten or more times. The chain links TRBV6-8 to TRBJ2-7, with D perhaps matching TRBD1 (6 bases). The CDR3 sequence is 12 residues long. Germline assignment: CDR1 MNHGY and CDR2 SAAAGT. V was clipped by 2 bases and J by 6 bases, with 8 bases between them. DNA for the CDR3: TGTGCCAGCAGTTACCGGGACACCGAGCAGTACTTC. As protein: CASSYRDTEQYF.

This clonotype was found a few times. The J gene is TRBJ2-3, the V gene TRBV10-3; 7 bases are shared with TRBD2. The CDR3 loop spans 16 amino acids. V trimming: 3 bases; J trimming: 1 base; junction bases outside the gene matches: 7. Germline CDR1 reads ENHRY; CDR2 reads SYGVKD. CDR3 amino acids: CAISERGLAGTDTQYF. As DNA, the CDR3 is TGTGCCATCAGTGAACGGGGCCTAGCGGGCACAGATACGCAGTATTTT.

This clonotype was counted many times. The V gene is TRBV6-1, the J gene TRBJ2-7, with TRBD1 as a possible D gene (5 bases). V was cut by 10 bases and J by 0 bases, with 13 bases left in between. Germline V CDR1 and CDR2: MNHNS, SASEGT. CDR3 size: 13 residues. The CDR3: CAIHRHPSYEQYF. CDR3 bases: TGTGCCATCCACAGGCATCCCTCCTACGAGCAGTACTTC.

CDR3 sequence: CASSPLGTDTQYF. CDR3 in DNA: TGTGCCAGCAGCCCTCTAGGCACAGATACGCAGTATTTT. The chain combines TRBV9 with TRBJ2-3; D unclear. This CDR3 is built from 13 residues. Germline loops: CDR1 SGDLS, CDR2 YYNGEE. V lost 4 bases, J lost 1 base, and 7 bases lay in between.

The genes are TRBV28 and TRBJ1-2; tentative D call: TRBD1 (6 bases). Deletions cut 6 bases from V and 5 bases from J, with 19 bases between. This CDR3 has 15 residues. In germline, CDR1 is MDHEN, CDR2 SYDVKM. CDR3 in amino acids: CASSLPTGTLYGYTF. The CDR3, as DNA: TGTGCCAGCAGCCTTCCCACCGGGACACTTTATGGCTACACCTTC.